Given below is one T cell receptor (beta chain) in context. The data are from a study of shared clonotypes between healthy human individuals. Looked up from germline, CDR1 is SGHTA and CDR2 is FQGNSA. Trimming took off 1 base at V and 2 bases at J, with 6 bases between the two ends. The CDR3 length is 14 residues. The CD4+ fraction was divided into a CD45RA+ naive subset and a CD45RA-negative memory subset. Genomic DNA from each subset was divided evenly over several immunoSEQ plates. Here immunoSEQ multiplex PCR was the method, and the copy in TCRdb shows in-frame clones only, minus some. The sample includes about a million clones, about three quarters seen only once; the top ten take approximately 1.5%.

The sequenced sample was memory CD4+ T cells sorted from blood. Subset reported: CD45RA-negative fraction. This chain links TRBV7-2 with TRBJ1-5, with unresolved D. The TCR was taken from a man in his late teens or twenties in good health. The CDR3 here is CASSLESRNQPQHF. The CDR3 DNA reads TGTGCCAGCAGCTTAGAATCCCGCAATCAGCCCCAGCATTTT.